This TCR beta chain emerged from a study of shared clonotypes between healthy human individuals. This clone was recorded only once. Its antigen is unidentified. Trimming removed 2 bases at V and 0 bases at J, with 7 bases between. This CDR3 region has 14 residues. Per the germline V gene, CDR1 is MGHRA and CDR2 is YSYEKL. The method was immunoSEQ multiplex PCR; TCRdb's version includes in-frame clones alone and lacks a portion of them. The sample includes under 1,100,000 clones, more than 60% of them seen just once. The study drew all its donors from Caucasian adults living in Nashville, Tennessee. The investigators split CD4+ cells into a CD45RA+ naive subset and a CD45RA-negative memory subset. Findings and caveats of the study: Memory subsets had estimated richness that was generally smaller than that of naive subsets. The generation probabilities recorded for non-shared clonotypes fell below those of clonotypes shared by all four donors.

The receptor comes from a young man in good health. Material for sequencing was memory CD4+ T cells sorted from blood. As to subset: CD45RA-negative fraction. The chain links TRBV4-1 to TRBJ1-2, with D unclear. CDR3 sequence reads: CASSQSLTNYGYTF. In DNA, the CDR3 is TGCGCCAGCAGCCAATCCCTTACTAACTATGGCTACACCTTC.